A selection of T cell receptor beta chains follows, all from one sample in a study of cytomegalovirus exposure and HLA in healthy donors. Clones were read by immunoSEQ multiplex PCR, and TCRdb kept only the in-frame ones, dropping some. The table records just under 250,000 clones, about 81% of them present only once. The sequencing sample was made of PBMCs. The receptors shown here come from a woman between 40 and 50 years old in good health and CMV-seropositive. The CDR3 runs from the conserved cysteine through the conserved F or W. D genes are given only for firm matches. Size values are once, few and many counts, or a class for expanded clones, and some rows have none.

V gene	J gene	clone size	D gene	CDR3 DNA	CDR3 protein
TRBV11-2	TRBJ2-7	.	TRBD1	TGTGCCAGCAGCTTAGATAGGGGACAGGTGGACGAGCAGTACTTC	CASSLDRGQVDEQYF
TRBV7-3	TRBJ1-1	.	.	TGTGCCAGCAGCTTCCTCGACAGAACTGAAGCTTTCTTT	CASSFLDRTEAFF
TRBV7-2	TRBJ1-2	.	TRBD1	TGTGCCAGCAGCTCCGGACAGGGCGGCTACACCTTC	CASSSGQGGYTF
TRBV15	TRBJ1-5	.	.	TGTGCCACCAGCAGCCTAGGGGGGGGTCAGCCCCAGCATTTT	CATSSLGGGQPQHF
TRBV19	TRBJ2-2	.	TRBD2	TGTGCCAGTAGTATGGGATCCGGGGGGGGAGCCACCGGGGAGCTGTTTTTT	CASSMGSGGGATGELFF
TRBV9	TRBJ2-3	.	.	TGTGCCAGCAGCGAGTTTAGTTCAGATACGCAGTATTTT	CASSEFSSDTQYF
TRBV19	TRBJ1-1	once	TRBD1	TGTGCCAGTAGAAAAATGCCGGGACAGGGGGCTCGGAACACTGAAGCTTTCTTT	CASRKMPGQGARNTEAFF
TRBV2	TRBJ1-1	.	.	TGTGCCAGCAGCCAGGACGGGACTGTGGCTTTCTTT	CASSQDGTVAFF
TRBV4-1	TRBJ2-1	.	TRBD2	TGCGCCAGCAGCCAAGAACAACTAGCGGGAAGAATGGTGCAGTTCTTC	CASSQEQLAGRMVQFF
TRBV2	TRBJ1-6	few	.	TGTGCCAGTAACAGGGAAAATAATTCCCCCCTCCACTTT	CASNRENNSPLHF
TRBV19	TRBJ2-7	.	TRBD1	TGTGCCAGTAGTACCCCACGGGGGGGACAGGGGGCCTGGTTGACTCCTGGCGAGCAGTACTTC	CASSTPRGGQGAWLTPGEQYF
TRBV19	TRBJ2-2	few	.	TGTGCCAGTAGTATAGGTCCAGGGATCTCCGGGGAGCTGTTTTTT	CASSIGPGISGELFF
TRBV2	TRBJ1-2	.	.	TGTGCCAGCAGTCTTTTCCCCTACCCGGGTTCTTCGGGGGGCTACACCTTC	CASSLFPYPGSSGGYTF
TRBV6-5	TRBJ2-3	.	TRBD2	TGTGCCAGCAGTTCGGCAGCGGGGGGCTCAGATACGCAGTATTTT	CASSSAAGGSDTQYF
TRBV7-9	TRBJ2-3	.	TRBD2	TGTGCCAGCAGCTCCAAAGGAACTAGCGGGGGGTTTCGCACAGATACGCAGTATTTT	CASSSKGTSGGFRTDTQYF
TRBV6-5	TRBJ2-7	.	.	TGTGCCAGCAGTTACCCCCTAGGCGGGACCTACGAGCAGTACTTC	CASSYPLGGTYEQYF